The 27 T cell receptor beta chains below all came from one sample that was sequenced in a study of identical twins. Using its own MiXCR run on the 5' RACE reads, TCRdb lists one record per CDR3 protein. Here the sample spans hundreds of thousands of distinct CDR3 sequences, over 20% being singletons. In addition, the sample was reused for a study of T cells expressing NK-cell markers.

Sample: PBMCs. Receptor source: a woman between 18 and 29 years old in good health.

This clonotype was seen a few times. The chain employs TRBV7-2 and TRBJ1-5; D is ambiguous. The CDR3 consists of 14 residues. V was shortened by 2 bases and J by 5 bases, with 10 bases between the two germline ends. CDR1 SGHTA and CDR2 FQGNSA come from the germline V gene. The CDR3 region is CASSLWQDYQPQHF. The CDR3 bases are TGTGCCAGCAGCTTATGGCAGGACTATCAGCCCCAGCATTTT. The full variable domain, with the rest looked up from reference TRBV7-2 and TRBJ1-5, is GAGVSQSPSNKVTEKGKDVELRCDPISGHTALYWYRQSLGQGLEFLIYFQGNSAPDKSGLPSDRFSAERTGGSVSTLTIQRTQQEDSAVYLCASSLWQDYQPQHFGDGTRLSIL.

This clonotype was found many times. The chain carries TRBV4-2 and TRBJ1-3, with 7 positions matching TRBD1. Germline V gene data show CDR1 as LGHNA and CDR2 as YNFKEQ. CDR3 size: 15 residues. V was pared by 6 bases and J by 4 bases, with 9 bases of the junction left unmatched. CDR3 sequence (DNA): TGTGCCAGCAGTCCACAGGGGTCGTCGGGAAACACCATATATTTT. Its translation is CASSPQGSSGNTIYF.

The chain uses TRBV7-9 and TRBJ2-7; D is undetermined. The V gene's germline CDR1 is SEHNR and CDR2 FQNEAQ (reference sequence). V was clipped by 5 bases and J by 6 bases, with 11 bases between them. The CDR3 has 12 residues. Written as DNA, the CDR3 is TGTGCCAGCAGCACATCTGAAGCCGAGCAGTACTTC. The encoded protein is CASSTSEAEQYF.

This clonotype was seen repeatedly, ten times or more. The chain has TRBV10-3 and TRBJ2-1, with D unresolved. Trimming took off 4 bases at V and 7 bases at J, with 8 bases between the two ends. CDR1 and CDR2 (germline): ENHRY, SYGVKD. The CDR3 consists of 12 residues. The CDR3 DNA is TGTGCCATCAGTGGGGGATCAAATGAGCAGTTCTTC. This encodes CAISGGSNEQFF.

Concerning this clonotype itself: Germline is not matched at one junction end, which may reflect a read error. J is TRBJ2-7 and V is TRBV7-7; perhaps TRBD1 as D (6 bases). The germline V gene encodes CDR1 SSHAT and CDR2 FNYEAQ (reference sequence). The CDR3 length is 14 residues. CDR3 residues: CASSPIEQGSEQYF. The CDR3 DNA is TGTGCTAGCAGCCCGATTGAGCAGGGGTCCGAGCAGTACTTC.

The sample holds many counts of this clonotype. The genes are TRBV6-5 and TRBJ2-5, with D perhaps TRBD1 (6 bases). The CDR3 runs to 16 residues. The V end was cut by 2 bases, the J end by 1 base, with 14 bases between. CDR1 and CDR2 (germline): MNHEY, SVGAGI. The CDR3 nucleotides are TGTGCCAGCAGTTACAATACGGCAGGGGCCCAAGAGACCCAGTACTTC. Translation: CASSYNTAGAQETQYF.

V and J are TRBV20-1 and TRBJ2-1; the D gene is possibly TRBD1 (6 bases). Germline lookup yields CDR1 DFQATT and CDR2 SNEGSKA (reference sequence). The germline V and J ends were trimmed by 3 bases and 0 bases, with 15 bases remaining between them. The CDR3 extends over 16 amino acids. CDR3 bases: TGCAGTGCTAGCGTCGCGGACAGCCGCTCCTACAATGAGCAGTTCTTC. It encodes CSASVADSRSYNEQFF.

This clonotype has only a few counts. The rearrangement joins TRBV27 to TRBJ2-2, with D perhaps TRBD1 (6 bases). Germline V lookup: CDR1 MNHEY, CDR2 SMNVEV (reference sequence). V lost 3 bases and J lost 1, with 15 bases in between. CDR3 length: 17 residues. The CDR3 DNA reads TGTGCCAGCAGTTTTCTGTCAGGGGATCTGAACACCGGGGAGCTGTTTTTT. Translating it yields CASSFLSGDLNTGELFF.

V and J are TRBV10-3 and TRBJ2-4, with 7 positions matching TRBD2. The trim removed 2 bases at V and 8 bases at J, leaving 9 bases unmatched. This CDR3 has 15 residues. Germline loops: CDR1 ENHRY, CDR2 SYGVKD. CDR3 in amino acids: CAISEPAGAAHIQYF. CDR3 DNA sequence: TGTGCCATCAGTGAGCCGGCGGGAGCCGCTCACATTCAGTACTTC.

This clonotype was counted only a few times. The chain uses TRBV4-3 and TRBJ1-1; D unclear. V dropped 2 bases and J dropped 1 base, with 11 bases sitting between them. The germline CDR1 and CDR2 sequences are LGHNA and YSLEER. This CDR3 has 15 residues. The CDR3 DNA is TGCGCCAGCAGCCAATCCGCGGCCGGGAACACTGAAGCTTTCTTT. Protein product: CASSQSAAGNTEAFF.

This clonotype was picked up a small number of times. The genes are TRBV6-5 and TRBJ1-1, with D unclear. V was cut by 3 bases and J by 7 bases, with 9 bases left in between. This CDR3 contains 12 residues. Looked up from germline, CDR1 is MNHEY and CDR2 is SVGAGI. Here the CDR3 reads CASSYTKGEAFF. Here the CDR3 DNA reads TGTGCCAGCAGTTATACTAAGGGTGAAGCTTTCTTT.

Only a few counts were recorded for this clonotype. The rearrangement links TRBV3-1 to TRBJ1-1; 7 bases align to TRBD1. Germline V CDR1 and CDR2: LGHDT, YNNKEL (reference sequence). V lost 2 bases, J lost 1 base, and 7 bases stayed unmatched. The CDR3 sequence is 16 residues long. CDR3 DNA: TGTGCCAGCAGCCAACTTAGGGGACAGAAGAACACTGAAGCTTTCTTT. This codes for CASSQLRGQKNTEAFF.

This clonotype occurred a few times. This chain joins TRBV5-1 and TRBJ1-1, with D maybe TRBD1 (5 bases). Per the germline V gene, CDR1 is SGHRS and CDR2 is YFSETQ. The CDR3 covers 15 residues. V dropped 6 bases and J dropped 7 bases, with 22 bases sitting between them. CDR3 sequence reads: CASNPGGAGWIEAFF. CDR3 sequence (DNA): TGCGCCAGCAATCCGGGTGGGGCGGGGTGGATTGAAGCTTTCTTT.

This clonotype was seen many times. The V and J genes are TRBV5-1 and TRBJ2-3; D is possibly TRBD2 (6 bases). The CDR3 is made up of 13 amino acids. V dropped 2 bases and J dropped 6 bases, with 10 bases sitting between them. Germline V gene sequence: CDR1 SGHRS, CDR2 YFSETQ. The DNA for the CDR3 is TGCGCCAGCAGCTTAACGGGGAGGGATACGCAGTATTTT. Its translation is CASSLTGRDTQYF.

The gene calls are TRBV10-2 and TRBJ2-7, with D possibly being TRBD2 (5 bases). The CDR3 extends over 11 amino acids. V shed 7 bases and J shed 4 bases, with 8 bases lying between them. The germline V gene has CDR1 WSHSY and CDR2 SAAADI. DNA for the CDR3: TGCGCCAGCACGGGATTGTACGAGCAGTACTTC. Protein sequence: CASTGLYEQYF.

A few counts support this clonotype. This chain uses TRBV20-1 with TRBJ2-1, with 7 bases that match TRBD2. Germline assignment: CDR1 DFQATT and CDR2 SNEGSKA (reference sequence). The CDR3 contains 12 residues. V lost 7 bases, J lost 3 bases, and 3 bases stayed unmatched. CDR3 DNA sequence: TGCAGTGGAGGGAGGGGCTACAATGAGCAGTTCTTC. This sequence encodes CSGGRGYNEQFF.

This chain uses TRBV12-3 or TRBV12-4 with TRBJ2-7, with TRBD1 identical over 10 bases. Unmatched junction bases numbered 3, after V lost 3 bases and J lost 4 bases. The CDR3 runs to 14 residues. The CDR3 DNA follows: TGTGCCAGCAGTTTTGACAGGGGGCTTTACGAGCAGTACTTC. Its translation: CASSFDRGLYEQYF.

This clonotype was counted at least ten times. This chain uses TRBV6-1 with TRBJ1-1, with 9 bases fitting TRBD1. The V and J ends lost 4 bases and 4 bases, in that order; junction bases with no gene match: 7. Germline CDR1 reads MNHNS; CDR2 reads SASEGT. CDR3 length: 15 amino acids. For the CDR3, the DNA is TGTGCCAGCAGTGTAGGACAGGGGTTGCGCACTGAAGCTTTCTTT. Protein product: CASSVGQGLRTEAFF.

This clonotype was observed a few times. The chain recombines TRBV29-1 with TRBJ1-5; no clear D. Trimming took off 5 bases at V and 4 bases at J, with 9 bases between the two ends. Per the germline V gene, CDR1 is SQVTM and CDR2 is ANQGSEA. This CDR3 has 12 residues. CDR3 sequence (DNA): TGCAGCGTTAAGGATATAAATCAGCCCCAGCATTTT. Amino acid sequence: CSVKDINQPQHF. Full variable domain (outside the CDR3, taken from reference TRBV29-1 and TRBJ1-5): SAVISQKPSRDICQRGTSLTIQCQVDSQVTMMFWYRQQPGQSLTLIATANQGSEATYESGFVIDKFPISRPNLTFSTLTVSNMSPEDSSIYLCSVKDINQPQHFGDGTRLSIL.

This clonotype was observed many times. One end of the junction does not line up with germline, which may come from a read error. This chain uses TRBV5-1 with TRBJ2-3; D is possibly TRBD1 (6 bases). The CDR3 consists of 13 residues. Germline V gene sequence: CDR1 SGHRS, CDR2 YFSETQ. In nucleotides, the CDR3 is TGTGCCAGCAGTTCACAGGGTGCAGATACGCAGTATTTT. Translated: CASSSQGADTQYF.

The V gene is TRBV20-1, the J gene TRBJ2-7; 7 positions agree with TRBD2. This CDR3 comprises 13 residues. CDR1 and CDR2 from the germline V gene are DFQATT and SNEGSKA (reference sequence). V lost 5 bases, J lost 2 bases, and 6 bases stayed unmatched. DNA of the CDR3: TGCAGTGCTGTTCTAGCGGAAACCTACGAGCAGTACTTC. Protein product: CSAVLAETYEQYF.

V and J are TRBV3-1 and TRBJ2-3; maybe TRBD2 (5 bases). CDR1 LGHDT and CDR2 YNNKEL come from the germline V gene (reference sequence). CDR3 length: 14 residues. Trimming shortened V by 0 bases and J by 5 bases, and 9 bases separated the two germline ends. CDR3 protein: CASSQEWAGDTQYF. CDR3 nucleotide sequence: TGTGCCAGCAGCCAAGAGTGGGCGGGAGATACGCAGTATTTT.

The V and J genes are TRBV12-3 or TRBV12-4 and TRBJ2-3, with D unresolved. The CDR3 consists of 14 residues. Between the trimmed V and J ends, which lost 4 bases and 5 bases, there was a span of 13 bases. The CDR3 spells CASSSWRSQDTQYF. CDR3 nucleotide sequence: TGTGCCAGCAGTTCTTGGCGTTCTCAAGATACGCAGTATTTT.

This clonotype has only a few counts. V usage is TRBV6-2 or TRBV6-3 and J usage is TRBJ2-5, with D tentatively TRBD1 or TRBD2 (5 bases each). Germline-derived CDR1 and CDR2 are MNHEY and SVGEGT. This CDR3 contains 14 residues. Trimming left V 4 bases short and J 4 bases short, with 13 bases between. The CDR3 DNA is TGTGCCAGCAGTTCGCCAGGGAGTGGAGAGACCCAGTACTTC. Translating gives CASSSPGSGETQYF.

The V gene is TRBV29-1, the J gene TRBJ2-3; no clear D gene. The CDR3 loop spans 13 amino acids. V was cut by 2 bases and J by 0 bases, with 6 bases left in between. Germline assignment: CDR1 SQVTM and CDR2 ANQGSEA. CDR3 in DNA: TGCAGCGTTGAATCCAGGAGCACAGATACGCAGTATTTT. Protein product: CSVESRSTDTQYF.

This clonotype was counted at least ten times. The chain carries TRBV12-3 or TRBV12-4 and TRBJ2-4, with a weak D call TRBD2 (6 bases). CDR3 length: 14 amino acids. V was clipped by 3 bases and J by 7 bases, with 13 bases between them. The DNA for the CDR3 is TGTGCCAGCAGTTTGGGGCGCGGGGCGAACATTCAGTACTTC. Residues: CASSLGRGANIQYF.

This clonotype appeared a few times. CDR3 amino acids: CASSLFGRSYEQYF. CDR3 sequence (DNA): TGTGCCAGCAGCTTGTTCGGCCGGTCCTACGAGCAGTACTTC. V is TRBV5-6 and J is TRBJ2-7; no clear D gene. Germline V CDR1 and CDR2: SGHDT, YYEEEE. The V end was cut by 1 base, the J end by 1 base, with 9 bases between. This CDR3 is built from 14 residues.